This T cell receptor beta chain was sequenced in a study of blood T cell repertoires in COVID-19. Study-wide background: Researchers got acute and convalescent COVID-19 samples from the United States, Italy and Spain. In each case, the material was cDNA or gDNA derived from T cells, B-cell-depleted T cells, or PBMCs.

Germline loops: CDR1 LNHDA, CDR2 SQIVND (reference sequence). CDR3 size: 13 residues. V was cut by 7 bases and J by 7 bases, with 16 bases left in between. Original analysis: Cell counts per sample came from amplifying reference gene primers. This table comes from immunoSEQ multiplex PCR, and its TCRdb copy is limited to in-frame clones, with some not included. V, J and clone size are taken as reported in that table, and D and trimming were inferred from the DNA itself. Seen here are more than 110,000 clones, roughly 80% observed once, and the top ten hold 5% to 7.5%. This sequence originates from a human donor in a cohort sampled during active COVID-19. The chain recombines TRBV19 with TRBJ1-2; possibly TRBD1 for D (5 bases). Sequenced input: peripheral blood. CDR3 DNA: TGTGCCAGTAATACTCCAGGGTCCCCTGGCTACACCTTC. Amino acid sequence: CASNTPGSPGYTF.